Each of the 24 T cell receptor beta chains below was sequenced from the same sample in a study of spatial heterogeneity in lung cancer. TCRdb called the 5' RACE reads again in MiXCR, with one record for every CDR3 protein. The sample records about 56,000 distinct CDR3 sequences, 8% to 9% being singletons. This sample's time point: sample taken at primary tumor resection. Material for sequencing was whole RNA from tumor, nontumor lung or frozen PBMC, left unsorted. The sequencing here drew on PBMCs, taken at surgery. All receptors derive from a female donor with early-stage non-small cell lung cancer.

The chain joins TRBV20-1 to TRBJ2-1; a weak D match, TRBD2 (5 bases). Between the trimmed V and J ends, which lost 3 bases and 0 bases, there was a span of 12 bases. This CDR3 spans 15 amino acids. In germline, CDR1 is DFQATT, CDR2 SNEGSKA (reference sequence). CDR3 sequence: CSASYGIVSYNEQFF. In DNA, the CDR3 is TGCAGTGCTAGTTACGGGATTGTCTCCTACAATGAGCAGTTCTTC.

The V gene is TRBV12-3 or TRBV12-4, the J gene TRBJ2-2, with a possible D match to TRBD1 (6 bases). CDR3 length equals 15 residues. Trimming removed 2 bases at V and 6 bases at J, with 13 bases between. The CDR3 region has the DNA TGTGCCAGCAGTTTACAGGGGACCGCCTCCGGGGAGCTGTTTTTT. As protein: CASSLQGTASGELFF.

This clonotype came up many times. The chain links TRBV27 to TRBJ2-1; D is perhaps TRBD1 or TRBD2 (5 bases each). The CDR3 is 15 amino acids. V lost 1 base and J lost 0, with 7 bases in between. Germline CDR1 and CDR2: MNHEY and SMNVEV (reference sequence). The DNA for the CDR3 is TGTGCCAGCAGTTTATTGGGGGACTCCTACAATGAGCAGTTCTTC. This translates into CASSLLGDSYNEQFF.

This clonotype was observed a handful of times. The chain uses TRBV19 and TRBJ1-6; TRBD1 aligns across 8 bases. Germline V gene sequence: CDR1 LNHDA, CDR2 SQIVND (reference sequence). This CDR3 comprises 15 residues. V gave up 6 bases and J gave up 7 bases; unmatched junction bases: 8. The CDR3, as DNA: TGTGCCAGTAGCACCGGACAGGGTAGGAATTCACCCCTCCACTTT. The encoded protein is CASSTGQGRNSPLHF.

Ten or more counts support this clonotype. V usage is TRBV7-9 and J usage is TRBJ1-2, with 8 positions matching TRBD1. CDR1 is SEHNR, CDR2 FQNEAQ, per germline (reference sequence). CDR3 size: 20 residues. V lost 5 bases, J lost 1 base, and 21 bases stayed unmatched. In nucleotides, the CDR3 is TGTGCCAGCAGCGGACTGGGTCACGGGACAGGCGAGGGGTTTAACTATGGCTACACCTTC. Its protein is CASSGLGHGTGEGFNYGYTF.

The chain joins TRBV7-9 to TRBJ1-6; D gene ambiguous. V lost 7 bases and J 13 bases, leaving 17 bases between the germline ends. The CDR3 is 13 amino acids. CDR1 SEHNR and CDR2 FQNEAQ come from the germline V gene (reference sequence). CDR3 amino acids: CASTLLGLKPLHF. In DNA, the CDR3 is TGTGCCAGCACCCTCTTAGGACTGAAGCCCCTCCACTTT. The full variable domain, rest sourced from reference TRBV7-9 and TRBJ1-6, is DTGVSQNPRHKITKRGQNVTFRCDPISEHNRLYWYRQTLGQGPEFLTYFQNEAQLEKSRLLSDRFSAERPKGSFSTLEIQRTEQGDSAMYLCASTLLGLKPLHFGNGTRLTVT.

Many counts were recorded for this clonotype. This rearrangement joins TRBV10-3 to TRBJ1-4, with 7 bases identical to TRBD1. The CDR3 consists of 14 residues. The germline V gene encodes CDR1 ENHRY and CDR2 SYGVKD. V lost 5 bases to trimming and J lost 3 bases; unmatched junction nucleotides: 3. In DNA, the CDR3 is TGTGCCATCAGTCAGGGGGTGGCTAATGAAAAACTGTTTTTT. Translation: CAISQGVANEKLFF.

The rearrangement joins TRBV5-6 to TRBJ2-4, with TRBD1 matching over 8 bases. CDR1 SGHDT and CDR2 YYEEEE come from the germline V gene. The V gene end was trimmed by 2 bases and the J gene end by 8 bases; junction bases not matched to a gene: 6. This CDR3 has 14 residues. The CDR3 nucleotides read TGTGCCAGCAGCTTCGGACAGGGTGGGGACATTCAGTACTTC. Protein: CASSFGQGGDIQYF.

This clonotype was seen a few times. This sequence joins TRBV3-1 and TRBJ2-1, with unresolved D. Germline CDR1 and CDR2: LGHDT and YNNKEL (reference sequence). CDR3 size: 16 residues. Trimming stripped 0 bases from V and 0 bases from J, with 9 bases between. The CDR3 region has the DNA TGTGCCAGCAGCCAAGATTCCGGCAGCTCCTACAATGAGCAGTTCTTC. This encodes CASSQDSGSSYNEQFF.

CDR3 residues: CASSLVHWGEQFF. CDR3 DNA: TGTGCCAGCAGCTTAGTGCATTGGGGTGAGCAGTTCTTC. The chain joins TRBV7-9 to TRBJ2-1; D not certain. V lost 1 base to trimming and J lost 9 bases, with 10 bases between them. In germline, CDR1 is SEHNR, CDR2 FQNEAQ (reference sequence). This CDR3 has 13 residues.

This clonotype appeared a few times. The chain's CDR3 is CASSPLPGNYGYTF. CDR3 DNA sequence: TGTGCCAGCAGCCCCCTCCCGGGGAACTATGGCTACACCTTC. V is TRBV7-2 and J is TRBJ1-2; the D is unclear. CDR3 size: 14 residues. Germline CDR1 SGHTA, CDR2 FQGNSA. Between the trimmed V and J ends, which lost 5 bases and 2 bases, there was a span of 12 bases.

The J gene is TRBJ2-2, the V gene TRBV5-1; no firm D call. Trimming cost V 4 bases and J 2 bases, with 9 bases left between them. CDR1 SGHRS and CDR2 YFSETQ come from the germline V gene. The CDR3 has 14 amino acids. Here the CDR3 DNA reads TGCGCCAGCAGCCCTGTAGGTAACACCGGGGAGCTGTTTTTT. Translation: CASSPVGNTGELFF.

In this sample, this clonotype turned up many times. The chain carries TRBV3-1 and TRBJ2-3; perhaps TRBD2 as D (6 bases). Trimming removed 1 base from V and 3 bases from J, with 8 bases in between. Germline assignment: CDR1 LGHDT and CDR2 YNNKEL (reference sequence). CDR3 length: 14 amino acids. CDR3 amino acids: CASSQAAGTDTQYF. CDR3 coding DNA: TGTGCCAGCAGCCAAGCCGCGGGGACAGATACGCAGTATTTT.

This clonotype was seen a handful of times. The chain combines TRBV28 with TRBJ2-2; TRBD1 aligns across 9 bases. This CDR3 region has 15 residues. V lost 4 bases and J lost 7; bases outside the gene matches: 7. Germline CDR1 is MDHEN and CDR2 is SYDVKM. The CDR3 coding sequence is TGTGCCAGCAGTTGGTTACAGGGGGCCGGCGGGGAGCTGTTTTTT. Amino acid sequence: CASSWLQGAGGELFF.

This clonotype was counted a few times. V usage is TRBV23-1 and J usage is TRBJ1-2; TRBD1 is a possible D gene (6 bases). TRBV23-1 counts as an open reading frame of uncertain function. Trimming shortened V by 7 bases and J by 4 bases, and 19 bases separated the two germline ends. The CDR3 loop spans 15 amino acids. The CDR3 reads CASNYHGQPTYGYTF. The CDR3 bases are TGCGCCAGCAACTATCATGGACAGCCTACCTATGGCTACACCTTC.

J is TRBJ2-1 and V is TRBV5-1; 8 bases line up with TRBD2. Trimming took 4 bases from V and 5 from J; bases not matched to a gene: 11. Per the germline V gene, CDR1 is SGHRS and CDR2 is YFSETQ. This CDR3 comprises 16 residues. The CDR3 bases are TGCGCCAGCAGCCGTCTACCGGGGGGGCAGAACAATGAGCAGTTCTTC. This gives the protein CASSRLPGGQNNEQFF.

The V gene is TRBV20-1, the J gene TRBJ1-1; D perhaps matches TRBD1 (5 bases). There are 14 residues in the CDR3. The germline V and J ends were trimmed by 0 bases and 2 bases, with 10 bases remaining between them. Germline loops: CDR1 DFQATT, CDR2 SNEGSKA (reference sequence). The DNA of the CDR3 is TGCAGTGCTAGAGATCTGACAGACAACACTGAAGCTTTCTTT. Translated: CSARDLTDNTEAFF.

At least ten counts were recorded for this clonotype. The chain is built from TRBV6-5 and TRBJ2-7; tentative D call: TRBD1 (7 bases). This CDR3 is built from 13 residues. Trimming shortened V by 10 bases and J by 3 bases, and 16 bases separated the two germline ends. Looked up from germline, CDR1 is MNHEY and CDR2 is SVGAGI. CDR3 nucleotides: TGTGCCACCAGGGGGGTTAGGGACTACGAGCAGTACTTC. It yields the protein CATRGVRDYEQYF.

This clonotype was found many times. The CDR3 coding sequence is TGCGCCAGCAGCTTGAACGGGCAAGGGGTCAATCAGCCCCAGCATTTT. Translated: CASSLNGQGVNQPQHF. This chain joins TRBV5-1 and TRBJ1-5; D might be TRBD1 (5 bases). CDR1 is SGHRS and CDR2 is YFSETQ in the germline V gene. V was cut by 1 base and J by 3 bases, with 14 bases left in between. This CDR3 is 16 amino acids long.

V gene TRBV6-5 combines with J gene TRBJ2-3; 7 bases agree with TRBD2. J gave up 1 base and V 2 bases, and 6 bases lay outside the gene matches. The CDR3 runs 16 residues. CDR1 is MNHEY and CDR2 is SVGAGI in the germline V gene. CDR3 sequence: CASSYLGLVGTDTQYF. The CDR3 DNA reads as TGTGCCAGCAGTTACCTAGGACTAGTGGGCACAGATACGCAGTATTTT.

This clonotype has a count of ten or more. V is TRBV20-1 and J is TRBJ1-1; tentatively, D is TRBD1 (5 bases). Trimming pared 0 bases from V and 9 bases from J, leaving 14 bases between. CDR3 length equals 13 residues. CDR1 and CDR2 (germline): DFQATT, SNEGSKA (reference sequence). DNA of the CDR3: TGCAGTGCTAGAGAAGTATCGGGGGGTAAAGCTTTCTTT. Its protein product is CSAREVSGGKAFF.

This clonotype was seen at least ten times. This CDR3 reads CASSLKGARDQPQHF. In DNA, the CDR3 is TGTGCCAGCAGCTTAAAAGGGGCCCGGGATCAGCCCCAGCATTTT. The chain uses TRBV7-9 and TRBJ1-5; D perhaps matches TRBD1 (5 bases). In germline, CDR1 is SEHNR, CDR2 FQNEAQ (reference sequence). V was trimmed by 2 bases and J by 5 bases, leaving 13 bases between them. CDR3 length: 15 amino acids.

The sample holds a few counts of this clonotype. The CDR3 coding sequence is TGTGCCAGCAGCCACCTAGCGGGTAGGGGTGAGCAGTTCTTC. Its translation is CASSHLAGRGEQFF. The J gene is TRBJ2-1, the V gene TRBV11-2; 8 bases align to TRBD2. The V segment lost 5 bases and the J segment 9 bases; nucleotides outside the gene matches: 9. The CDR3 length is 14 residues. Germline V gives CDR1 SGHAT, CDR2 FQNNGV. The complete variable domain, with remaining parts taken from reference TRBV11-2 and TRBJ2-1, reads EAGVAQSPRYKIIEKRQSVAFWCNPISGHATLYWYQQILGQGPKLLIQFQNNGVVDDSQLPKDRFSAERLKGVDSTLKIQPAKLEDSAVYLCASSHLAGRGEQFFGPGTRLTVL.

This clonotype was counted ten times or more. The rearrangement joins TRBV12-3 or TRBV12-4 to TRBJ1-5; perhaps TRBD1 as D (5 bases). The CDR3 is 15 amino acids. The V end lost 5 bases, the J end lost 1 base, and 12 bases lay between the germline ends. The CDR3 sequence: CASSTGGTSNQPQHF. CDR3 nucleotide sequence: TGTGCCAGCAGTACGGGAGGGACCAGCAATCAGCCCCAGCATTTT.